Listed here are 31 T cell receptor beta chains from one sample, sequenced in a study of cytomegalovirus exposure and HLA in healthy donors. Use of 60 Vbeta and 13 Jbeta primers characterized the PCR. Sequencing was performed with immunoSEQ multiplex PCR; in TCRdb, only in-frame clones are kept and a portion is missing. The sample consists of some 200,000 clones, 70% of them appearing once. The sample taken for sequencing was PBMCs. The receptors originated from a man aged 35 to 55 in good health and CMV-seropositive.

The chain has TRBV5-5 and TRBJ2-7, with D possibly matching TRBD2 (5 bases). V was cut by 1 base and J by 5 bases, with 13 bases left in between. The CDR3 has 14 residues. CDR1 SGHKS and CDR2 YYEKEE come from the germline V gene (reference sequence). CDR3 coding DNA: TGTGCCAGCAGCTTGAACCCGCGAGGGAACGAGCAGTACTTC. Encoded protein: CASSLNPRGNEQYF.

V and J are TRBV13 and TRBJ1-1; D is unresolved. V lost 5 bases and J lost 3, with 10 bases in between. The CDR3 extends over 13 amino acids. The germline gives CDR1 PRHDT, CDR2 FYEKMQ (reference sequence). CDR3 amino acids: CASSHWRDTEAFF. The CDR3 nucleotides read TGTGCCAGCAGCCATTGGCGGGACACTGAAGCTTTCTTT.

The V gene is TRBV2, the J gene TRBJ1-1; 8 bases map to TRBD1. Germline CDR1 is SNHLY and CDR2 is FYNNEI. The CDR3 sequence is 13 residues long. The V segment lost 5 bases and the J segment 6 bases; nucleotides outside the gene matches: 5. The CDR3 nucleotides read TGTGCCAGCAGTACAGGGGGGTTGGCTGAAGCTTTCTTT. Amino acid sequence: CASSTGGLAEAFF.

This clone has only a few counts. The rearrangement links TRBV10-3 to TRBJ1-5; 9 nucleotides match TRBD1. Germline-derived CDR1 and CDR2 are ENHRY and SYGVKD. Germline trimming cut 5 bases from V and 1 base from J; bases unmatched to any gene: 9. The length of the CDR3 is 17 residues. The CDR3 DNA is TGTGCCATCAGTCCGGGACAGGGCGAAGTCAGCAATCAGCCCCAGCATTTT. It encodes CAISPGQGEVSNQPQHF.

V gene TRBV7-3 combines with J gene TRBJ1-4, with D possibly matching TRBD1 (5 bases). CDR1 is SGHTA and CDR2 is FQGTGA in the germline V gene. The CDR3 totals 18 residues. The V end was cut by 2 bases, the J end by 3 bases, with 19 bases between. CDR3 amino acids: CASSLGGTLTRSNEKLFF. CDR3 bases: TGTGCCAGCAGCTTAGGCGGGACTCTAACACGCTCTAATGAAAAACTGTTTTTT.

This chain connects TRBV9 to TRBJ2-3, with D unresolved. CDR1 is SGDLS and CDR2 is YYNGEE in the germline V gene. The CDR3 sequence is 15 residues long. V lost 0 bases to trimming and J lost 1 base, with 9 bases between them. The DNA of the CDR3 is TGTGCCAGCAGCGTAGAACCCGGTCGCACAGATACGCAGTATTTT. Its translation: CASSVEPGRTDTQYF.

This clone was picked up a small number of times. V usage is TRBV5-1 and J usage is TRBJ1-5, with 8 bases fitting TRBD1. CDR3 length: 16 amino acids. Germline CDR1 and CDR2: SGHRS and YFSETQ. The J segment lost 4 bases and the V segment lost 0 bases, leaving 6 bases of the junction unmatched. The CDR3: CASSLDGQGVNQPQHF. The CDR3 DNA reads TGCGCCAGCAGCTTGGATGGACAGGGCGTTAATCAGCCCCAGCATTTT.

V usage is TRBV5-8 and J usage is TRBJ2-5, with 12 bases lining up with TRBD2. CDR3 length equals 15 residues. Germline-derived CDR1 and CDR2 are SGHTS and YDEGEE. The J segment lost 5 bases and the V segment lost 6 bases, leaving 8 bases of the junction unmatched. For the CDR3, the DNA is TGTGCCAGCAACCAACTAGCGGGGGGCAGGGAGACCCAGTACTTC. Protein: CASNQLAGGRETQYF.

This rearrangement joins TRBV11-2 to TRBJ2-4; D gene unclear. V was cut by 3 bases and J by 0 bases, with 6 bases left in between. Germline lookup yields CDR1 SGHAT and CDR2 FQNNGV. This CDR3 spans 14 amino acids. The CDR3 bases are TGTGCCAGCAGCTTGAGTGGAGCCAAAAACATTCAGTACTTC. Residues: CASSLSGAKNIQYF.

This clone was seen a few times. The chain is built from TRBV27 and TRBJ2-5; a weak D match, TRBD1 (5 bases). CDR3 length: 14 residues. Trimming shortened V by 3 bases and J by 2 bases, and 10 bases separated the two germline ends. Germline loops: CDR1 MNHEY, CDR2 SMNVEV (reference sequence). The CDR3 DNA follows: TGTGCCAGCAGTTTGGGGCAGGGTCAAGAGACCCAGTACTTC. It codes for CASSLGQGQETQYF.

This chain links TRBV2 with TRBJ1-4; 8 positions agree with TRBD1. The length of the CDR3 is 14 residues. The germline V gene has CDR1 SNHLY and CDR2 FYNNEI. The V and J ends lost 8 bases and 6 bases, in that order; junction bases with no gene match: 8. CDR3 nucleotide sequence: TGTGCCAGCGGGGCAGGGGGCTCATATGAAAAACTGTTTTTT. Its protein is CASGAGGSYEKLFF.

The gene calls are TRBV6-1 and TRBJ1-4; 10 positions agree with TRBD1. This CDR3 contains 14 residues. Looked up from germline, CDR1 is MNHNS and CDR2 is SASEGT. The V gene end was trimmed by 6 bases and the J gene end by 8 bases; junction bases not matched to a gene: 6. Written as DNA, the CDR3 is TGTGCCAGCAGCTGGGACAGGGGTGGGGAAAAACTGTTTTTT. Protein: CASSWDRGGEKLFF.

CDR3 DNA sequence: TGTGCCAGTAGTATAGAGGGCCAAGGCAACGGGGAGCTGTTTTTT. Residues: CASSIEGQGNGELFF. V gene TRBV19 combines with J gene TRBJ2-2; D gene uncertain. The CDR3 totals 15 residues. CDR1 and CDR2 (germline): LNHDA, SQIVND (reference sequence). V was pared by 0 bases and J by 7 bases, with 12 bases between.

The V gene is TRBV6-5, the J gene TRBJ2-1; D may be TRBD2 (6 bases). V gave up 0 bases and J gave up 9 bases, with 12 bases separating them. The CDR3 contains 14 residues. Germline V lookup: CDR1 MNHEY, CDR2 SVGAGI. The CDR3 loop reads CASSYSRVGGEQFF. The CDR3 DNA is TGTGCCAGCAGTTACTCGAGGGTGGGAGGTGAGCAGTTCTTC.

This chain links TRBV6-1 with TRBJ1-1; tentative D call: TRBD1 (6 bases). Germline values: CDR1 MNHNS, CDR2 SASEGT. The CDR3 covers 17 residues. Between the trimmed V and J ends, which lost 1 base and 5 bases, there was a span of 20 bases. CDR3 amino acids: CASSEGALVGASTEAFF. The CDR3 DNA reads TGTGCCAGCAGTGAAGGGGCCCTTGTGGGGGCGAGTACTGAAGCTTTCTTT.

The chain has TRBV5-1 and TRBJ1-2, with D tentatively TRBD1 (6 bases). Germline lookup yields CDR1 SGHRS and CDR2 YFSETQ. V lost 4 bases, J lost 0 bases, and 16 bases lay in between. The CDR3 runs to 16 residues. CDR3 nucleotide sequence: TGCGCCAGCAGCCTTACGACAGGCTTAACTAACTATGGCTACACCTTC. The encoded protein is CASSLTTGLTNYGYTF.

The CDR3 nucleotides read TGTGCCAGCAGCAAAGTGAGGGTTGGGTATGGCTACACCTTC. Protein sequence: CASSKVRVGYGYTF. The J gene is TRBJ1-2, the V gene TRBV21-1. TRBV21-1 counts as a pseudogene. The CDR3 runs 14 residues.

There are a few counts of this clone. The J gene is TRBJ1-6, the V gene TRBV15, with D tentatively TRBD1 (5 bases). The CDR3 is 18 amino acids. With 4 bases removed from V and 9 bases from J, the gap between germline ends came to 25 bases. Germline values: CDR1 LNHNV, CDR2 YYDKDF (reference sequence). CDR3 coding DNA: TGTGCCACCAGCACCCACTCTGTTGGGGGGTCCCCCCTTTCACCCCTCCACTTT. It codes for CATSTHSVGGSPLSPLHF.

This chain uses TRBV11-2 with TRBJ1-4, with D unresolved. V lost 4 bases and J 8 bases, leaving 17 bases between the germline ends. The germline CDR1 and CDR2 sequences are SGHAT and FQNNGV. The CDR3 totals 15 residues. This CDR3 is CASSSPLWQAEKLFF. The CDR3 DNA sequence: TGTGCCAGCAGCTCCCCCCTGTGGCAGGCCGAAAAACTGTTTTTT.

The V and J genes are TRBV4-3 and TRBJ2-3; 9 nucleotides match TRBD2. Looked up from germline, CDR1 is LGHNA and CDR2 is YSLEER. This CDR3 has 17 residues. J lost 5 bases, V lost 2 bases, and 11 bases had no gene match. This CDR3 is CASSQRLAASHGDTQYF. Written as DNA, the CDR3 is TGCGCCAGCAGCCAACGACTAGCGGCCTCGCACGGAGATACGCAGTATTTT.

V usage is TRBV5-6 and J usage is TRBJ2-7; 7 nucleotides match TRBD1. CDR1 is SGHDT, CDR2 YYEEEE, per germline. Trimming took 1 base from V and 4 from J; bases not matched to a gene: 5. The CDR3 runs 14 residues. The CDR3 DNA follows: TGTGCCAGCAGCTTGAATGACAGGGTGTACGAGCAGTACTTC. Amino acids: CASSLNDRVYEQYF.

The table lists this clone with a few counts. The rearrangement links TRBV6-1 to TRBJ2-3, with TRBD2 matching 8 bases. The germline V gene has CDR1 MNHNS and CDR2 SASEGT. The CDR3 totals 14 residues. V lost 6 bases to trimming and J lost 6 bases; unmatched junction nucleotides: 8. The CDR3, as DNA: TGTGCCAGCAGGGGGACGGGAGGGACCGATACGCAGTATTTT. Translated: CASRGTGGTDTQYF.

The chain joins TRBV7-3 to TRBJ2-6, with 7 bases lining up with TRBD1. The CDR3 runs 18 residues. Unmatched junction bases numbered 10, after V lost 5 bases and J lost 0 bases. Germline V gene data show CDR1 as SGHTA and CDR2 as FQGTGA. The CDR3 loop reads CASSPRDSRSSGANVLTF. CDR3 in DNA: TGTGCCAGCAGCCCCAGGGACAGCCGCTCCTCTGGGGCCAACGTCCTGACTTTC.

This rearrangement joins TRBV7-2 to TRBJ2-3; 8 bases agree with TRBD2. In germline, CDR1 is SGHTA, CDR2 FQGNSA. This CDR3 spans 16 amino acids. V lost 1 base, J lost 7 bases, and 10 bases stayed unmatched. The DNA of the CDR3 is TGTGCCAGCAGCTTAGTCCCCACTAGCGGCGGGAATACGCAGTATTTT. This codes for CASSLVPTSGGNTQYF. The full variable domain, with the rest looked up from reference TRBV7-2 and TRBJ2-3, is GAGVSQSPSNKVTEKGKDVELRCDPISGHTALYWYRQSLGQGLEFLIYFQGNSAPDKSGLPSDRFSAERTGGSVSTLTIQRTQQEDSAVYLCASSLVPTSGGNTQYFGPGTRLTVL.

V and J are TRBV2 and TRBJ1-4, with 7 bases matching TRBD1. Germline loops: CDR1 SNHLY, CDR2 FYNNEI. CDR3 length equals 15 residues. Unmatched junction bases numbered 11, after V lost 6 bases and J lost 7 bases. The CDR3 protein is CASRGGGGGSEKLFF. The DNA for the CDR3 is TGTGCCAGCAGAGGGGGCGGGGGGGGATCTGAAAAACTGTTTTTT.

The chain uses TRBV4-2 and TRBJ2-7; perhaps TRBD2 as D (5 bases). The V gene lost 4 bases and the J gene lost 1 base, with 14 bases spanning the gap. Germline loops: CDR1 LGHNA, CDR2 YNFKEQ. There are 15 residues in the CDR3. CDR3 nucleotide sequence: TGTGCCAGCAGCCGCCTAGGGAGCGAATCCTACGAGCAGTACTTC. It is translated as CASSRLGSESYEQYF.

The chain is built from TRBV7-8 and TRBJ1-1, with D perhaps TRBD1 (5 bases). Trimming pared 5 bases from V and 6 bases from J, leaving 16 bases between. The CDR3 consists of 14 residues. Germline assignment: CDR1 SGHVS and CDR2 FQNEAQ. The CDR3 sequence is CASSPRDLAAEAFF. CDR3 coding DNA: TGTGCCAGCAGCCCTCGGGACTTGGCGGCTGAAGCTTTCTTT.

This rearrangement joins TRBV11-3 to TRBJ2-2; 9 bases align to TRBD2. The CDR3 runs 14 residues. CDR1 and CDR2 (germline): SGHNT, YENEEA. J lost 6 bases, V lost 6 bases, and 5 bases had no gene match. The CDR3 loop is CASSFGGRAGELFF. CDR3 sequence (DNA): TGTGCCAGCAGTTTCGGCGGGAGGGCCGGGGAGCTGTTTTTT.

The chain joins TRBV9 to TRBJ1-5, with D unclear. There are 14 residues in the CDR3. Germline V gives CDR1 SGDLS, CDR2 YYNGEE. Trimming pared 2 bases from V and 0 bases from J, leaving 6 bases between. DNA for the CDR3: TGTGCCAGCAGCGTTAGCTCTAGCAATCAGCCCCAGCATTTT. This translates into CASSVSSSNQPQHF. Variable domain in full (rest from reference TRBV9 and TRBJ1-5): DSGVTQTPKHLITATGQRVTLRCSPRSGDLSVYWYQQSLDQGLQFLIQYYNGEERAKGNILERFSAQQFPDLHSELNLSSLELGDSALYFCASSVSSSNQPQHFGDGTRLSIL.

V and J are TRBV27 and TRBJ1-5; TRBD1 agrees at 7 bases. This CDR3 spans 19 amino acids. V dropped 11 bases and J dropped 2; count of bases not matched to a gene: 24. Looked up from germline, CDR1 is MNHEY and CDR2 is SMNVEV (reference sequence). The CDR3 protein is CACQGFLSRQGHCNQPQHF. The CDR3 nucleotides read TGTGCCTGTCAGGGGTTTCTAAGTCGACAGGGACACTGCAATCAGCCCCAGCATTTT.

The rearrangement links TRBV6-5 to TRBJ1-6; possibly TRBD1 for D (6 bases). The CDR3 totals 14 residues. From germline, CDR1 is MNHEY and CDR2 SVGAGI. V lost 4 bases to trimming and J lost 7 bases, with 11 bases between them. The CDR3 reads CASSLNRENSPLHF. The CDR3 DNA is TGTGCCAGCAGTTTAAACAGGGAGAATTCACCCCTCCACTTT.